Sequencing of this T cell receptor (beta chain) was carried out in a study of shared clonotypes between healthy human individuals. Study as a whole: CD4 naive and memory got three plates each, CD8 naive two, CD8 memory one.

Note on this clone: The sample contains more than one DNA sequence encoding this CDR3.

CD45RO-negative cells were positively selected for CCR7, leaving out terminally differentiated effector memory CD45RA+ cells. Assay used: immunoSEQ multiplex PCR; TCRdb lists only in-frame clones, some missing. Of around 2.1 million clones detected, 85% to 95% appear once; the ten largest clones hold approximately 1.7%. V lost 4 bases, J lost 3 bases, and 2 bases stayed unmatched. The CDR3 spans 15 residues. The germline gives CDR1 SGDLS, CDR2 YYNGEE. The rearrangement uses TRBV9 and TRBJ2-7; 15 bases map to TRBD2. This clonotype originated in a man between 18 and 35 years old in good health. Some clones in this sample may be carry-over from other donors' samples. Sequencing was performed on naive CD8+ T cells from PBMCs. CDR3 amino acids: CASSTGLAGGYEQYF. The CDR3 nucleotides read TGTGCCAGCAGCACGGGACTAGCGGGAGGCTACGAGCAGTACTTC.